The entry that follows covers one TCR beta chain sequence. Its antigen is as yet unknown. This record belongs to a study of T-cell memory formation after mild COVID-19. General observations from the study: Contracting clones from day 15 to 85 had balanced CD4/CD8; later expanders favoured CD4+. The finding that pre-infection memory included some responding clones suggested that cross-reactive memory joined.

The TCR alpha and TCR beta cDNA libraries, bearing sample barcodes and UMIs, were generated by 5'RACE using constant-segment primers. TCRdb reprocessed the 5' RACE reads via MiXCR and lists one record per CDR3 protein. The repertoire holds more than 250,000 distinct CDR3 sequences, 15% to 20% seen once, with 20% to 25% in the top ten. This TCR was sampled from a man younger than 30 who had mild COVID-19 (a few samples of this study predate the infection). Cell type and time point are not known. The sample consisted of PBMCs or a T cell subset sorted from them (not recorded which).

Here the CDR3 reads CASSYTAPTAKNIQYF. The CDR3 coding sequence is TGTGCCAGCAGTTACACCGCCCCGACGGCCAAAAACATTCAGTACTTC. The V and J genes are TRBV6-5 and TRBJ2-4; D is uncertain. Germline V gene data show CDR1 as MNHEY and CDR2 as SVGAGI. The ends were cut back, 2 bases at V and 1 base at J, with 12 bases in the middle. The CDR3 totals 16 residues.